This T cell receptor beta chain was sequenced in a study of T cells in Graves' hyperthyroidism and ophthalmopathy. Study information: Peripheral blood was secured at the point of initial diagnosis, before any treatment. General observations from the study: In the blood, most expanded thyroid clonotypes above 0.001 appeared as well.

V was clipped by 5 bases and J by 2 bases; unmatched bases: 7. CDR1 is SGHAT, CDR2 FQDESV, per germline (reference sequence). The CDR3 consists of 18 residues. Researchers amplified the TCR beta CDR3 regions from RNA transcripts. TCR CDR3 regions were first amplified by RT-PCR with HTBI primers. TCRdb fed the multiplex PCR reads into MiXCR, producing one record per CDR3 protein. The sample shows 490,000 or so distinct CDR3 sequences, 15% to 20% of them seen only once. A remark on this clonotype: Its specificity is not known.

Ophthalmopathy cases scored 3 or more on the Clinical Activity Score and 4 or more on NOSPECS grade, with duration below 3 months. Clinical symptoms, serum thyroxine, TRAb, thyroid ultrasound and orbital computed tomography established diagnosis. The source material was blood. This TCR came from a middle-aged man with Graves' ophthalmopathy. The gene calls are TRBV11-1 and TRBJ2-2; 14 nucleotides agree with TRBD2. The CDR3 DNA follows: TGTGCCAGCAGCCCAGGGACTAGCGGGAGCGTCAACACCGGGGAGCTGTTTTTT. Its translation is CASSPGTSGSVNTGELFF.